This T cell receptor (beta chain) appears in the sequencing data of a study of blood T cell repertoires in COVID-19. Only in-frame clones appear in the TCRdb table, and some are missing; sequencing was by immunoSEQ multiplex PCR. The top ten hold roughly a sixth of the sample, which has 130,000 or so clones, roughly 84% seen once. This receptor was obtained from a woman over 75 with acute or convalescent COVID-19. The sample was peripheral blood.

CDR3 region: CASSQTRGQGAPIPTYEQYF. DNA of the CDR3: TGTGCCAGCAGCCAGACTCGGGGACAGGGGGCTCCCATCCCCACTTACGAGCAGTACTTC. The rearrangement links TRBV3-1 (or the pseudogene TRBV3-2) to TRBJ2-7; TRBD1 agrees at 12 bases. Germline V gene sequence: CDR1 LGHDT, CDR2 YNNKEL (reference sequence). The CDR3 runs to 20 residues. Losses at the gene ends were 3 bases for V and 4 bases for J; bases not matched to a gene: 19.